Below are 10 T cell receptor beta chains sequenced from a single sample in a study of tumor-infiltrating lymphocytes in oesophageal squamous cell carcinoma. MiXCR, applied by TCRdb to the PCR reads, yields one record per CDR3 protein. The sample includes 10,000 to 15,000 distinct CDR3 sequences, around 59% of them seen just once. The material sequenced was esophageal tumor tissue. These receptor sequences come from a female donor with esophageal squamous cell carcinoma.

This clonotype was seen more than once but under ten times. One end of the junction varies from germline; a read error may be responsible. The chain uses TRBV7-2 and TRBJ1-6; D not certain. Per the germline V gene, CDR1 is SGHTA and CDR2 is FQGNSA. This CDR3 is built from 15 residues. CDR3 loop: CASSLWRELLETQYF. The CDR3 nucleotides read TGTGCCAGCAGCTTATGGCGGGAGTTGTTAGAGACCCAGTACTTT.

This chain joins TRBV11-3 and TRBJ2-1; D call uncertain. CDR3 size: 13 residues. Germline loops: CDR1 SGHNT, CDR2 YENEEA. The germline V and J ends were trimmed by 2 bases and 5 bases, with 7 bases remaining between them. CDR3 sequence (DNA): TGTGCCAGCAGCTTACAATACAACAATGAGCAGTTCTTC. Amino acids: CASSLQYNNEQFF.

This clonotype was seen ten or more times. The rearrangement links TRBV27 to TRBJ1-5, with D possibly being TRBD1 (6 bases). Trimming removed 2 bases at V and 0 bases at J, with 11 bases between. The length of the CDR3 is 16 residues. CDR1 is MNHEY, CDR2 SMNVEV, per germline (reference sequence). Here the CDR3 reads CASSLGGPSSNQPQHF. For the CDR3, the DNA is TGTGCCAGCAGTTTAGGGGGCCCCAGTAGCAATCAGCCCCAGCATTTT.

Regarding this clonotype: This CDR3 is missing its conserved last phenylalanine or tryptophan, likely due to a read error. It is unclear where the CDR3 begins or ends on the DNA, so no DNA is shown, and the CDR3 is as TCRdb lists it. The chain joins TRBV7-2 to TRBJ2-6; the table's D call TRBD2 went unverified against the DNA. The CDR3 has 19 residues if both end residues are counted. CDR1 is SGHTA, CDR2 FQGNSA, per germline. The CDR3 loop reads CASSLGGTHLPSYEQYFGA.

V and J are TRBV28 and TRBJ2-5; maybe TRBD2 (5 bases). Germline values: CDR1 MDHEN, CDR2 SYDVKM. The CDR3 is 13 residues long. Trimming shortened V by 4 bases and J by 1 base, and 7 bases separated the two germline ends. CDR3 sequence reads: CASSSGSQETQYF. The CDR3 nucleotides are TGTGCCAGCAGTTCGGGATCCCAAGAGACCCAGTACTTC.

This clonotype was seen just once. The junction departs from the called germline gene at one end, perhaps through a read error. The chain links TRBV7-2 to TRBJ2-4; TRBD1 is a possible D gene (6 bases). Germline V gives CDR1 SGHTA, CDR2 FQGNSA. The CDR3 totals 10 residues. CDR3 region: CASSFQGQVF. CDR3 bases: TGTGCCAGCAGCTTCCAGGGACAAGTCTTC.

The chain uses TRBV7-6 and TRBJ2-7; 7 nucleotides match TRBD2. The J call may be faulty, since TRBJ2-1 better matches the DNA end. Germline CDR1 reads SGHVS; CDR2 reads FNYEAQ. The CDR3 is 16 residues long. The CDR3 DNA reads as TGTGCCAGCAGCGCGACCGGGGCGGGAGTTGGCGATGAGCAGTTCTTC. The encoded protein is CASSATGAGVGDEQFF.

The rearrangement joins TRBV5-1 to TRBJ1-1; D might be TRBD1 (5 bases). The CDR3 contains 14 residues. Trimming shortened V by 2 bases and J by 4 bases, and 12 bases separated the two germline ends. Germline CDR1 SGHRS, CDR2 YFSETQ. The CDR3 protein is CASSFGPGGTEAFF. The CDR3, as DNA: TGCGCCAGCAGCTTCGGCCCGGGGGGCACTGAAGCTTTCTTT.

The chain has TRBV7-2 and TRBJ2-3; TRBD2 matches at 14 bases. The J call may be faulty, since TRBJ2-1 better matches the DNA end. Germline V gene sequence: CDR1 SGHTA, CDR2 FQGNSA. The CDR3 is 16 residues long. CDR3 protein: CASSRGTSGRVDEQFF. CDR3 nucleotide sequence: TGTGCCAGCAGCCGGGGGACTAGCGGGAGAGTAGATGAGCAGTTCTTC.

The rearrangement joins TRBV10-2 to TRBJ2-6; the D is unclear. Between the trimmed V and J ends, which lost 6 bases and 4 bases, there was a span of 13 bases. The CDR3 covers 15 residues. Germline lookup yields CDR1 WSHSY and CDR2 SAAADI. The CDR3 bases are TGCGCCAGCAGCCCTTGGGGTTCAGGGGCCAACGTCCTGACTTTC. This translates into CASSPWGSGANVLTF.